Here is one T cell receptor (beta chain) with its context. The sample originates from a study of blood T cells in healthy people across ages. A sample-barcoded 5' primer and a J-beta primer mix were used in a second PCR of about 6 to 12 cycles. Every cDNA molecule bore a tag from a template-switch adaptor containing 12 random nucleotides. TCRdb fed the 5' RACE reads into MiXCR, producing one record per CDR3 protein. Here the sample spans roughly 800,000 distinct CDR3 sequences, nearly 60% being singletons. Isolation recovered at least 7 million PBMCs from every sample. What was sequenced was blood. This receptor was taken from a man aged 30 to 45 in good health.

CDR3 residues: CASSEEGPGTGYKGYTF. The CDR3 DNA is TGTGCCAGCAGTGAGGAGGGCCCCGGGACAGGGTATAAAGGCTACACCTTC. The chain joins TRBV25-1 to TRBJ1-2, with TRBD1 identical over 9 bases. The CDR3 contains 17 residues. Germline CDR1 MGHDK, CDR2 SYGVNS. The V gene end was trimmed by 3 bases and the J gene end by 8 bases; junction bases not matched to a gene: 16.